The rows below give T cell receptor beta chains drawn from one sample of a study of blood T cell repertoires in COVID-19. This table comes from immunoSEQ multiplex PCR, and its TCRdb copy is limited to in-frame clones, with some not included. The sample carries about 140,000 clones, approximately 80% recorded once. The sample consisted of peripheral blood. The origin of the receptors is a man in his sixties who had recovered from COVID-19. Both conserved end residues are part of each CDR3. D genes are given only for firm matches. Rows give clone size only sometimes, using once, few, many, or a class for an expanded clone.

TRBD1	TRBV28	-	TRBJ1-5	CASHLGRGQGYQPQHF	TGTGCCAGCCACCTCGGGAGGGGACAGGGCTATCAGCCCCAGCATTTT
TRBD1	TRBV28	few	TRBJ1-2	CASSKQGMGPLYGYTF	TGTGCCAGCAGTAAACAGGGGATGGGGCCCCTCTATGGCTACACCTTC
TRBD1	TRBV7-9	once	TRBJ2-7	CASSLDGWDRPTYEQYF	TGTGCCAGCAGCTTAGATGGGTGGGACAGGCCCACCTACGAGCAGTACTTC
TRBD1	TRBV19	once	TRBJ1-4	CASSGTGATNEKLFF	TGTGCCAGTAGCGGTACAGGGGCAACTAATGAAAAACTGTTTTTT
-	TRBV6-2/TRBV6-3	once	TRBJ1-5	CASSSPPTSNQPQHF	TGTGCCAGCAGCTCCCCTCCTACTAGCAATCAGCCCCAGCATTTT
-	TRBV5-4	-	TRBJ1-6	CASSLGATYNSPLHF	TGTGCCAGCAGCTTGGGTGCTACTTATAATTCACCCCTCCACTTT
-	TRBV4-2	-	TRBJ2-7	CASSQELSGEQYF	TGTGCCAGCAGCCAAGAACTGAGCGGCGAGCAGTACTTC
-	TRBV3-1/TRBV3-2	-	TRBJ1-5	CASSQGEQPQHF	TGTGCCAGCAGCCAAGGGGAGCAGCCCCAGCATTTT
TRBD1	TRBV11-2	once	TRBJ1-2	CASSLDPGQYNGYTF	TGTGCCAGCAGCTTAGACCCGGGACAGTATAATGGCTACACCTTC
-	TRBV28	-	TRBJ2-6	CASEGVSNVLTF	TGTGCCAGCGAGGGGGTATCTAACGTCCTGACTTTC
TRBD1	TRBV5-1	-	TRBJ2-2	CASSLDRGPTGELFF	TGCGCCAGCAGCCTGGACAGGGGGCCGACCGGGGAGCTGTTTTTT
TRBD1	TRBV11-2	once	TRBJ2-2	CASSLTGTDTGELFF	TGTGCCAGCAGCCTAACCGGGACAGATACCGGGGAGCTGTTTTTT
-	TRBV9	few	TRBJ1-1	CASSVSWGDGAEAFF	TGTGCCAGCAGCGTATCATGGGGGGACGGCGCTGAAGCTTTCTTT
-	TRBV7-8	-	TRBJ2-3	CASSLVTGATDTQYF	TGTGCCAGCAGCTTAGTGACGGGAGCCACAGATACGCAGTATTTT
-	TRBV28	-	TRBJ2-2	CATKDIVGDIPTGELFF	TGTGCCACCAAAGACATCGTAGGGGACATCCCCACCGGGGAGCTGTTTTTT
TRBD2	TRBV25-1	-	TRBJ2-5	CASSERLAGETQYF	TGTGCCAGCAGTGAACGACTAGCGGGGGAGACCCAGTACTTC
TRBD2	TRBV3-1/TRBV3-2	-	TRBJ2-3	CASSPGGVPDTQYF	TGTGCCAGCAGCCCCGGGGGGGTCCCAGATACGCAGTATTTT
-	TRBV19	-	TRBJ1-5	CASSRLFGVRNQPQHF	TGTGCCAGTAGCAGACTCTTCGGGGTACGGAATCAGCCCCAGCATTTT
-	TRBV4-1	-	TRBJ2-2	CASSQAQVGNTGELFF	TGCGCCAGCAGCCAAGCCCAGGTTGGGAACACCGGGGAGCTGTTTTTT
-	TRBV11-2	-	TRBJ1-1	CASSLGTSEAFF	TGTGCCAGCAGCTTAGGGACAAGTGAAGCTTTCTTT
-	TRBV12-3/TRBV12-4	-	TRBJ2-1	CASSLSVNEQFF	TGTGCCAGCAGTTTAAGCGTCAATGAGCAGTTCTTC
TRBD1	TRBV20-1	-	TRBJ1-2	CSARGGQGSLF	TGCAGTGCTAGAGGGGGACAGGGAAGCCTCTTC
TRBD1	TRBV7-2	-	TRBJ2-5	CASSPGQGETQYF	TGTGCCAGCAGCCCTGGACAGGGGGAGACCCAGTACTTC
-	TRBV7-9	few	TRBJ2-1	CASSSSDFPGAFF	TGTGCCAGCAGCTCTTCCGACTTCCCCGGTGCTTTCTTC
TRBD1	TRBV23-1	-	TRBJ1-2	CASSERGQGVYGYTF	TGCGCCAGCAGTGAACGAGGACAGGGGGTCTATGGCTACACCTTC
TRBD1	TRBV27	-	TRBJ1-2	CASSPGTGGLATF	TGTGCCAGCAGTCCTGGGACAGGGGGCCTTGCTACCTTC
-	TRBV24-1	few	TRBJ2-3	CATSDPYHTDTQYF	TGTGCCACCAGTGACCCCTACCATACAGATACGCAGTATTTT
TRBD1	TRBV24-1	once	TRBJ2-7	CATSDPGQACHSYEQYF	TGTGCCACCAGTGACCCCGGACAGGCGTGTCATTCCTACGAGCAGTACTTC